This T cell receptor beta chain was sequenced for a study of blood T cell repertoires in COVID-19. With V trimmed by 3 bases and J by 3 bases, 4 bases remained unmatched. Germline V lookup: CDR1 SGHAT, CDR2 FQNNGV. CDR3 size: 15 residues. The assay was immunoSEQ multiplex PCR, and TCRdb's table has in-frame clones only and misses some. This table holds roughly 35,000 clones, 70% to 85% found once. The sequenced material came from peripheral blood. This rearrangement joins TRBV11-2 to TRBJ1-2; 10 bases are a match to TRBD1. The receptor comes from a woman in her sixties or seventies with acute or convalescent COVID-19. The CDR3, as DNA: TGTGCCAGCAGCTTGGACAGGGGGACGCACTATGGCTACACCTTC. Residues: CASSLDRGTHYGYTF.